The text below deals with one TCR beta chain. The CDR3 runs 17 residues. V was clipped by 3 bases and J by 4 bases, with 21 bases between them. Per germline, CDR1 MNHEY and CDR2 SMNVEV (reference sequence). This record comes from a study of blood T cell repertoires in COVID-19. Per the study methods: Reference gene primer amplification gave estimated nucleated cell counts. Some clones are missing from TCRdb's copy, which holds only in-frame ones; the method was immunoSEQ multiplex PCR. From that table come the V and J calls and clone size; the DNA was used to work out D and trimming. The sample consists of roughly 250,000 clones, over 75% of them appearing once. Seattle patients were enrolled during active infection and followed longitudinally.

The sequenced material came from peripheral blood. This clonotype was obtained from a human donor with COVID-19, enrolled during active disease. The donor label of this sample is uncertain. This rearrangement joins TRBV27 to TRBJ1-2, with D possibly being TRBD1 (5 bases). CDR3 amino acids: CASSLLFGGADFYGYTF. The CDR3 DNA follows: TGTGCCAGCAGTTTGCTGTTCGGAGGGGCGGACTTCTATGGCTACACCTTC.